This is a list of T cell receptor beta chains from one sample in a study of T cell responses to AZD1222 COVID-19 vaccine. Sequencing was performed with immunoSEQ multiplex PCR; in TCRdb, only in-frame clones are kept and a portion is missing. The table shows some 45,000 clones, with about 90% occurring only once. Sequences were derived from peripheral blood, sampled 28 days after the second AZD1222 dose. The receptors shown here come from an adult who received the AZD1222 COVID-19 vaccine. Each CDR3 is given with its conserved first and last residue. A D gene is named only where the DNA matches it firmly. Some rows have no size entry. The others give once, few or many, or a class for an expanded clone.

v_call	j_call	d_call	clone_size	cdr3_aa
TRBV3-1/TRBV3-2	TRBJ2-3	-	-	CATGEASSADTQYF
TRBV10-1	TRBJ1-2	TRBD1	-	CASSGGAGGYGYTF
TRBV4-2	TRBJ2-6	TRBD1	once	CASRPLGGQGGLANVLTF
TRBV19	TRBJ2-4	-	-	CASSRRGDSDIQYF
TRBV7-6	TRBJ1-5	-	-	CASSLGGVQPQHF
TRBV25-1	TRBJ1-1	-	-	CASKPNRVGNTEAFF
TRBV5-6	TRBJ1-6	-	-	CASSTESGLTNSPLHF
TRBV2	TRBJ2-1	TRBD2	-	CASRAGLGSTNEQFF
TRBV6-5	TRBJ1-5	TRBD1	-	CASKEGATGNQPQHF
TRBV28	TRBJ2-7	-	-	CASSLPGTFAYEQYF
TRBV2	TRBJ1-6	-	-	CASTTSAGLNSPLHF
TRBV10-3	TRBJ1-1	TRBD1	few	CAIRRNGQGDTEAFF
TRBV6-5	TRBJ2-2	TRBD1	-	CASRGQGVTGELFF
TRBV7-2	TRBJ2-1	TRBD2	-	CASSSWGGNEQFF
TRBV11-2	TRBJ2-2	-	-	CASSLERGGELFF